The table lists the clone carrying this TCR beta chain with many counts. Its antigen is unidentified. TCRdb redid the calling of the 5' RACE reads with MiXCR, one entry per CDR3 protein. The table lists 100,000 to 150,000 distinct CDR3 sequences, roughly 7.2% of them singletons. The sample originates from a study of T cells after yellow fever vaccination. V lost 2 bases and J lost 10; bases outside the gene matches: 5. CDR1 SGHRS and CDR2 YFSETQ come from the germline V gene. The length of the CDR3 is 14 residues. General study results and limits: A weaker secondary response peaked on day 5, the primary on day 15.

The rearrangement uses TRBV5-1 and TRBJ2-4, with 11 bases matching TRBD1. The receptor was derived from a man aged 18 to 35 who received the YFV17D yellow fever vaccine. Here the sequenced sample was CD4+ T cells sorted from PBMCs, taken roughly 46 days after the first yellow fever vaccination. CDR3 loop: CASSFWGQGEIQYF. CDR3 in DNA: TGCGCCAGCAGCTTTTGGGGACAGGGGGAGATTCAGTACTTC.